This T cell receptor (beta chain) originates from a study of T cell responses to AZD1222 COVID-19 vaccine. Study-wide background: Both about-4-week and about-12-week second-dose recipients were combined. Notes on the study in general: Reports say nearly half of spike-specific TCRs go after unmutated variant regions. An increase in Spike-specific TCR breadth and depth was observed after two AZD1222 doses. Only 5 or 6 individuals given AZD1222 were seropositive at baseline.

Points on this clone: The antigen is not known.

Libraries were prepared by immunoSEQ multiplex PCR; TCRdb keeps only in-frame clonotypes and omits some of them. The sample has approximately 70,000 clones, 65% to 85% seen once. V shed 4 bases and J shed 2 bases, with 13 bases lying between them. The length of the CDR3 is 15 residues. Germline assignment: CDR1 SGDLS and CDR2 YYNGEE. This receptor was taken from an adult in good health. The specimen comprised peripheral blood, sampled on day 0 of AZD1222 vaccination. The genes are TRBV9 and TRBJ2-1; D is ambiguous. CDR3 in DNA: TGTGCCAGCAGCCCCCGGAGCAACCCCTACAATGAGCAGTTCTTC. Its translation: CASSPRSNPYNEQFF.